What follows are 22 T cell receptor beta chains derived from one specimen sequenced in a study of radiotherapy plus CTLA-4 blockade in lung cancer. Sequencing used immunoSEQ multiplex PCR; TCRdb keeps in-frame clones, though not all of them. The repertoire holds about 48,000 clones, with 86% as singletons. Sequenced here: peripheral blood, sampled from a patient treated with radiotherapy plus ipilimumab. Receptor source: a human donor with non-small cell lung cancer that progressed on radiotherapy plus ipilimumab. Some clones in this sample may be carry-over from other donors' samples.

The rearrangement links TRBV4-3 to TRBJ1-5, with D perhaps matching TRBD1 (5 bases). V shed 1 base and J shed 1 base, with 14 bases lying between them. Germline V gene lookup returns CDR1 LGHNA and CDR2 YSLEER. This CDR3 spans 17 amino acids. The CDR3: CASSQALGAGSNQPQHF. The CDR3 DNA follows: TGCGCCAGCAGCCAAGCGTTAGGGGCGGGAAGCAATCAGCCCCAGCATTTT.

The chain has TRBV28 and TRBJ1-2; D remains ambiguous. Looked up from germline, CDR1 is MDHEN and CDR2 is SYDVKM. V was shortened by 3 bases and J by 7 bases, with 12 bases between the two germline ends. This CDR3 has 13 amino acids. The CDR3 DNA follows: TGTGCCAGCAGTTTGTACCAAACGCGTGGCTACACCTTC. Protein sequence: CASSLYQTRGYTF.

This clone was detected only a few times. The rearrangement uses TRBV9 and TRBJ2-6; possible D gene TRBD1, 6 bases. V was shortened by 0 bases and J by 1 base, with 14 bases between the two germline ends. Germline loops: CDR1 SGDLS, CDR2 YYNGEE. This CDR3 has 18 residues. Here the CDR3 reads CASSVGSQGRSGANVLTF. DNA of the CDR3: TGTGCCAGCAGCGTAGGGTCACAGGGAAGGTCTGGGGCCAACGTCCTGACTTTC.

The chain combines TRBV14 with TRBJ1-1; D unclear. Between the trimmed V and J ends, which lost 2 bases and 0 bases, there was a span of 7 bases. This CDR3 is 14 amino acids long. Germline V CDR1 and CDR2: SGHDN, FVKESK. This CDR3 reads CASSQTDMNTEAFF. CDR3 nucleotide sequence: TGTGCCAGCAGCCAAACAGACATGAACACTGAAGCTTTCTTT.

The chain joins TRBV6-1 to TRBJ2-7; D call uncertain. Trimming shortened V by 5 bases and J by 0 bases, and 11 bases separated the two germline ends. There are 14 residues in the CDR3. Germline CDR1 reads MNHNS; CDR2 reads SASEGT. The CDR3 DNA reads as TGTGCCAGCAGTCCTGGGCCCAGCTCCTACGAGCAGTACTTC. Encoded protein: CASSPGPSSYEQYF.

This sequence joins TRBV29-1 and TRBJ1-2; 11 bases are shared with TRBD1. The germline gives CDR1 SQVTM, CDR2 ANQGSEA. V was clipped by 7 bases and J by 0 bases; unmatched bases: 7. The CDR3 covers 15 residues. CDR3 amino acids: CSAPGQGVSNYGYTF. The CDR3 DNA is TGCAGCGCCCCGGGACAGGGGGTTTCTAACTATGGCTACACCTTC.

The chain has TRBV5-1 and TRBJ2-3; no clear D. CDR3 length: 15 amino acids. Trimming cost V 0 bases and J 4 bases, with 12 bases left between them. The germline CDR1 and CDR2 sequences are SGHRS and YFSETQ. The DNA of the CDR3 is TGCGCCAGCAGCTTGGCCCGGAGAGGAGCAGATACGCAGTATTTT. As protein: CASSLARRGADTQYF.

The chain joins TRBV2 to TRBJ1-6; possible D gene TRBD1, 5 bases. CDR1 is SNHLY, CDR2 FYNNEI, per germline. The CDR3 loop spans 13 amino acids. V lost 7 bases, J lost 5 bases, and 9 bases lay in between. CDR3 sequence: CASTGFDNSPLHF. As DNA, the CDR3 is TGTGCCAGCACAGGGTTTGATAATTCACCCCTCCACTTT.

The CDR3, as DNA: TGTGCCAGCAGCCAAAGCTTTGAGCAGTTCTTC. It yields the protein CASSQSFEQFF. The J gene is TRBJ2-1, the V gene TRBV14; no firm D call. The V gene's germline CDR1 is SGHDN and CDR2 FVKESK. The V end was cut by 2 bases, the J end by 9 bases, with 5 bases between. The CDR3 totals 11 residues. The variable domain in full, with the rest retrieved from reference TRBV14 and TRBJ2-1, is EAGVTQFPSHSVIEKGQTVTLRCDPISGHDNLYWYRRVMGKEIKFLLHFVKESKQDESGMPNNRFLAERTGGTYSTLKVQPAELEDSGVYFCASSQSFEQFFGPGTRLTVL.

The V gene is TRBV18, the J gene TRBJ1-1; D is uncertain. CDR1 is KGHSH, CDR2 LQKENI, per germline. This CDR3 is built from 14 residues. The ends were cut back, 2 bases at V and 1 base at J, with 8 bases in the middle. CDR3 sequence reads: CASSPGPANTEAFF. The CDR3 nucleotides are TGTGCCAGCTCACCAGGCCCCGCGAACACTGAAGCTTTCTTT. Using reference TRBV18 and TRBJ1-1 for the parts outside the CDR3, the full variable domain is NAGVMQNPRHLVRRRGQEARLRCSPMKGHSHVYWYRQLPEEGLKFMVYLQKENIIDESGMPKERFSAEFPKEGPSILRIQQVVRGDSAAYFCASSPGPANTEAFFGQGTRLTVV.

V usage is TRBV4-1 and J usage is TRBJ2-1; D unresolved. V lost 3 bases, J lost 6 bases, and 6 bases lay in between. The CDR3 runs to 12 residues. Germline assignment: CDR1 MGHRA and CDR2 YSYEKL. This chain's CDR3 is CASSQATNEQFF. As DNA, the CDR3 is TGCGCCAGCAGCCAGGCCACCAATGAGCAGTTCTTC.

The V and J genes are TRBV19 and TRBJ2-7, with 7 nucleotides matching TRBD1. Per germline, CDR1 LNHDA and CDR2 SQIVND (reference sequence). Trimming at V came to 5 bases and at J to 3 bases, leaving 7 bases not matched to a gene. The CDR3 covers 14 residues. The CDR3 spells CASSFYRDSYEQYF. CDR3 in DNA: TGTGCCAGTAGTTTCTACCGGGACAGCTACGAGCAGTACTTC.

The gene calls are TRBV27 and TRBJ2-7, with D tentatively TRBD1 (6 bases). The CDR3 loop spans 11 amino acids. V was pared by 9 bases and J by 4 bases, with 10 bases between. Germline-derived CDR1 and CDR2 are MNHEY and SMNVEV (reference sequence). The CDR3 nucleotides are TGTGCCAGTCGAGGGACATACGAGCAGTACTTC. Amino acids: CASRGTYEQYF.

V usage is TRBV7-8 and J usage is TRBJ2-3, with 9 bases lining up with TRBD2. J lost 1 base, V lost 2 bases, and 4 bases had no gene match. The germline gives CDR1 SGHVS, CDR2 FQNEAQ. This CDR3 region has 16 residues. The DNA for the CDR3 is TGTGCCAGCAGCTTATTTCCTAGCGGGGGCACAGATACGCAGTATTTT. Its translation is CASSLFPSGGTDTQYF.

The chain joins TRBV28 to TRBJ1-3; D remains ambiguous. Germline V gene data show CDR1 as MDHEN and CDR2 as SYDVKM. The ends were cut back, 2 bases at V and 2 bases at J, with 7 bases in the middle. This CDR3 has 14 residues. The CDR3 loop reads CASSLGVAGNTIYF. The CDR3 region has the DNA TGTGCCAGCAGTTTAGGAGTGGCTGGAAACACCATATATTTT.

This CDR3 reads CASSQADSSFYNSPLHF. CDR3 DNA: TGTGCCAGCAGCCAAGCGGACAGCTCTTTCTATAATTCACCCCTCCACTTT. The V call is TRBV14, the J call TRBJ1-6; D is possibly TRBD1 (6 bases). Trimming left V 1 base short and J 3 bases short, with 13 bases between. This CDR3 has 17 residues. CDR1 and CDR2 from the germline V gene are SGHDN and FVKESK.

The chain uses TRBV13 and TRBJ1-1; unclear D gene. From germline, CDR1 is PRHDT and CDR2 FYEKMQ (reference sequence). The CDR3 contains 13 residues. V was trimmed by 2 bases and J by 1 base, leaving 5 bases between them. CDR3 nucleotides: TGTGCCAGCAGCTTACCAGGGAACACTGAAGCTTTCTTT. This translates into CASSLPGNTEAFF.

There are a few counts of this clone. V and J are TRBV7-6 and TRBJ2-3, with D possibly being TRBD1 (5 bases). CDR1 is SGHVS, CDR2 FNYEAQ, per germline. V lost 8 bases and J lost 3, with 12 bases in between. The CDR3 loop spans 13 amino acids. The CDR3 DNA reads as TGTGCCAGCGGGCAGGGTTGGACAGATACGCAGTATTTT. Amino acid sequence: CASGQGWTDTQYF.

The chain recombines TRBV7-2 with TRBJ1-3; TRBD1 is a possible D gene (6 bases). Between the trimmed V and J ends, which lost 1 base and 0 bases, there was a span of 10 bases. The CDR3 is 16 residues long. Germline lookup yields CDR1 SGHTA and CDR2 FQGNSA. CDR3: CASSLDQGSSGNTIYF. For the CDR3, the DNA is TGTGCCAGCAGCTTAGATCAGGGGAGCTCTGGAAACACCATATATTTT.

The chain is built from TRBV9 and TRBJ2-7; D remains ambiguous. Germline V lookup: CDR1 SGDLS, CDR2 YYNGEE. The CDR3 contains 13 residues. Trimming left V 4 bases short and J 7 bases short, with 15 bases between. The CDR3 sequence: CASSLSPPTEQYF. CDR3 coding DNA: TGTGCCAGCAGCCTCTCCCCACCGACAGAGCAGTACTTC.

The chain carries TRBV5-1 and TRBJ2-1; the match to TRBD1 covers 9 bases. V lost 3 bases and J lost 7; bases outside the gene matches: 8. The CDR3 has 15 amino acids. Germline CDR1 SGHRS, CDR2 YFSETQ. The CDR3 DNA reads as TGCGCCAGCAGCTCATACAGGGGGCCCTCGAATGAGCAGTTCTTC. Its translation is CASSSYRGPSNEQFF.

The chain has TRBV13 and TRBJ2-7, with D unresolved. V lost 2 bases to trimming and J lost 4 bases, with 12 bases between them. Per germline, CDR1 PRHDT and CDR2 FYEKMQ (reference sequence). The CDR3 covers 14 residues. CDR3 nucleotide sequence: TGTGCCAGCAGCTTACCATCCGACAAGTACGAGCAGTACTTC. It is translated as CASSLPSDKYEQYF.